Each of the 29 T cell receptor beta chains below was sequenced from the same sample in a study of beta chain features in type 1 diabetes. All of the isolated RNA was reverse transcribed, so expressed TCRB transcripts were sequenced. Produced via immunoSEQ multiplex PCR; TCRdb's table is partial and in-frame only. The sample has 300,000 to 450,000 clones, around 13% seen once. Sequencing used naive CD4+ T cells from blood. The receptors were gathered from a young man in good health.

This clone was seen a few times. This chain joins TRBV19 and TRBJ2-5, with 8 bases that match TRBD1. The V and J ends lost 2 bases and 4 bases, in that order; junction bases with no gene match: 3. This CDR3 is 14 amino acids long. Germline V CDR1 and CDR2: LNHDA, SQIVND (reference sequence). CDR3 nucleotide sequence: TGTGCCAGTAGTATACGGACAGGGCGAGAGACCCAGTACTTC. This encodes CASSIRTGRETQYF.

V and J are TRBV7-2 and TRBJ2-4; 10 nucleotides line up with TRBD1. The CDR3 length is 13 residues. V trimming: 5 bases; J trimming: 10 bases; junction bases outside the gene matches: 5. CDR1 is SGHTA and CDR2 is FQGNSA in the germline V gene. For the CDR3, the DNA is TGTGCCAGCAGCGACGGACAGGGGGGAATTCAGTACTTC. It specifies CASSDGQGGIQYF. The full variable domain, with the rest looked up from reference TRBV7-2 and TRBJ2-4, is GAGVSQSPSNKVTEKGKDVELRCDPISGHTALYWYRQSLGQGLEFLIYFQGNSAPDKSGLPSDRFSAERTGGSVSTLTIQRTQQEDSAVYLCASSDGQGGIQYFGAGTRLSVL.

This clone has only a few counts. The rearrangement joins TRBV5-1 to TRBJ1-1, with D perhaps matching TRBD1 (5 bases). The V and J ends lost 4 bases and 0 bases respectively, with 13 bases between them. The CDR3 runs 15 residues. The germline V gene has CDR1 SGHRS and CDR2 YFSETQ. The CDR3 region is CASSREGAMNTEAFF. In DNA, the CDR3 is TGCGCCAGCAGCCGAGAAGGGGCCATGAACACTGAAGCTTTCTTT.

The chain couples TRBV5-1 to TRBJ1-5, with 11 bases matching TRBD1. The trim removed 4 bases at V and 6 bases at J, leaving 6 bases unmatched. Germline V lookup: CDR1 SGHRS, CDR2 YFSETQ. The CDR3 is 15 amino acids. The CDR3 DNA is TGCGCCAGCAGCCCGGGACAGGGGGGCAGTCAGCCCCAGCATTTT. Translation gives CASSPGQGGSQPQHF.

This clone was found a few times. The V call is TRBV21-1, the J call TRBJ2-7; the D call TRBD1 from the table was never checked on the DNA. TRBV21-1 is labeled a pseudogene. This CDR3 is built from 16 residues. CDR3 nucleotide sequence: TGTGCCAGCAGCAACCGGAACAGGAGCCCCTCCTACGAGCAGTACTTC. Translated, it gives CASSNRNRSPSYEQYF.

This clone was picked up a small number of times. The CDR3 here is CASSPDMALNEAFF. CDR3 DNA: TGTGCCAGCTCACCAGACATGGCTTTGAATGAAGCTTTCTTT. The genes are TRBV18 and TRBJ1-1; no firm D call. The CDR3 sequence is 14 residues long. The germline gives CDR1 KGHSH, CDR2 LQKENI. V was pared by 2 bases and J by 7 bases, with 14 bases between.

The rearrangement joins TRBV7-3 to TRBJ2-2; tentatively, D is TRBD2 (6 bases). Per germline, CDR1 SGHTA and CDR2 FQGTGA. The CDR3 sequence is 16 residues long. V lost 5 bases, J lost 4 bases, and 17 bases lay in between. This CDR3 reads CASSLRRGGGTGELFF. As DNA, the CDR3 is TGTGCCAGCAGCCTACGGAGGGGTGGGGGCACCGGGGAGCTGTTTTTT.

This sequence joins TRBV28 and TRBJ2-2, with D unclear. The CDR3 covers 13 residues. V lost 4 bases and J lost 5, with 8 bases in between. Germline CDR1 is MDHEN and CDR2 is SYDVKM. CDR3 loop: CASSSLNTGELFF. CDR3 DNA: TGTGCCAGCAGTTCACTAAATACCGGGGAGCTGTTTTTT.

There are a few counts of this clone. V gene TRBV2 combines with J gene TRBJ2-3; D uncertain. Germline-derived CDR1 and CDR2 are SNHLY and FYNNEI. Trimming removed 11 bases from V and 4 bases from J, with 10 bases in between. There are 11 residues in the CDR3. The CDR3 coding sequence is TGTGCCGGGCTGGTTTCAGATACGCAGTATTTT. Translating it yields CAGLVSDTQYF.

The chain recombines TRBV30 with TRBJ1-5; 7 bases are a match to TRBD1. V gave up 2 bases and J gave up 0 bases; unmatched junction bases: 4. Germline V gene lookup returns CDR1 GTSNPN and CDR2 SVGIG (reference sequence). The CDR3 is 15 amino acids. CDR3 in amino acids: CAWSPQGYSNQPQHF. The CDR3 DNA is TGTGCCTGGAGTCCACAGGGGTATAGCAATCAGCCCCAGCATTTT.

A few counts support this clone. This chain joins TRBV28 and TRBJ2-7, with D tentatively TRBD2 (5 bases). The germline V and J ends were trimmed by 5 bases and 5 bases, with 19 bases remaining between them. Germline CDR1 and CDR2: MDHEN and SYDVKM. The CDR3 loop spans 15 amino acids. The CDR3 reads CASSPPFGVRNEQYF. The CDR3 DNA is TGTGCCAGCAGTCCACCCTTCGGGGTCCGGAACGAGCAGTACTTC.

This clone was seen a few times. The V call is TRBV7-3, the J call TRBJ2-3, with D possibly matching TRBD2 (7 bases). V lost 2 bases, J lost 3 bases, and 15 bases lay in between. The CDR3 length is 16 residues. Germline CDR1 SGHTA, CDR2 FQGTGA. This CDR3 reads CASSLGGGLLTDTQYF. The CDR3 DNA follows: TGTGCCAGCAGCTTAGGCGGGGGCCTCTTAACAGATACGCAGTATTTT. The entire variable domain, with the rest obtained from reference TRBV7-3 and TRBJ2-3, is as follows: GAGVSQTPSNKVTEKGKYVELRCDPISGHTALYWYRQSLGQGPEFLIYFQGTGAADDSGLPNDRFFAVRPEGSVSTLKIQRTERGDSAVYLCASSLGGGLLTDTQYFGPGTRLTVL.

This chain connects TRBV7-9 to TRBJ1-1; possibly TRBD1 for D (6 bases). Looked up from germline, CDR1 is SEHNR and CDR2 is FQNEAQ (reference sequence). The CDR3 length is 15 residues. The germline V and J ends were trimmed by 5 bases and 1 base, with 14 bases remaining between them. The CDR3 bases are TGTGCCAGCAGCGCCGACACAGGGCAGAACACTGAAGCTTTCTTT. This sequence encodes CASSADTGQNTEAFF.

The CDR3 nucleotides read TGTGCCACTACGAGGTATGGCTACACCTTC. This sequence encodes CATTRYGYTF. This chain links TRBV28 with TRBJ1-2; D is unresolved. The CDR3 consists of 10 residues. Germline V gives CDR1 MDHEN, CDR2 SYDVKM. With 10 bases removed from V and 5 bases from J, the gap between germline ends came to 8 bases.

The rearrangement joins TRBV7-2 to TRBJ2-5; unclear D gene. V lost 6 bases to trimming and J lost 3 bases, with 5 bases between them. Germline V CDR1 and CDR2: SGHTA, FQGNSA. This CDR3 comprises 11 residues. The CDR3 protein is CASSIEETQYF. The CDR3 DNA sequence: TGTGCCAGCAGTATTGAAGAGACCCAGTACTTC.

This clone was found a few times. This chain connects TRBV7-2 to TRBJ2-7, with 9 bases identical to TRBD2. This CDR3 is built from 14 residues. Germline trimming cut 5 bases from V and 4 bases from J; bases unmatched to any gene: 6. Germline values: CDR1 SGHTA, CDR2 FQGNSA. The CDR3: CASSRASGTYEQYF. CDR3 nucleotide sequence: TGTGCCAGCAGCCGGGCTAGCGGGACGTACGAGCAGTACTTC.

The chain's CDR3 is CASSYTRGQAFSPLHF. The CDR3 bases are TGTGCCAGCAGCTATACTAGGGGGCAGGCCTTCTCACCCCTCCACTTT. This chain joins TRBV7-2 and TRBJ1-6, with 7 bases matching TRBD1. The CDR3 has 16 amino acids. V gave up 4 bases and J gave up 10 bases; unmatched junction bases: 13. Germline V gene data show CDR1 as SGHTA and CDR2 as FQGNSA.

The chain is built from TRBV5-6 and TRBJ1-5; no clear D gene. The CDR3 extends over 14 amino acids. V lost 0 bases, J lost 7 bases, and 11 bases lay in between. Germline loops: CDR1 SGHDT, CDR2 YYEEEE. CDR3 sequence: CASSLAGLKQPQHF. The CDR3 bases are TGTGCCAGCAGCTTGGCGGGTCTAAAACAGCCCCAGCATTTT. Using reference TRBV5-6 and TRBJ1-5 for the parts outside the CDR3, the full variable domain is DAGVTQSPTHLIKTRGQQVTLRCSPKSGHDTVSWYQQALGQGPQFIFQYYEEEERQRGNFPDRFSGHQFPNYSSELNVNALLLGDSALYLCASSLAGLKQPQHFGDGTRLSIL.

CDR3 DNA sequence: TGCGCCAGCAGCTTCAAGACTAGCTTAGAGCAGTTCTTC. This gives the protein CASSFKTSLEQFF. The chain employs TRBV5-1 and TRBJ2-1; 7 nucleotides match TRBD2. The CDR3 loop spans 13 amino acids. V lost 2 bases to trimming and J lost 10 bases; unmatched junction nucleotides: 6. The V gene's germline CDR1 is SGHRS and CDR2 YFSETQ.

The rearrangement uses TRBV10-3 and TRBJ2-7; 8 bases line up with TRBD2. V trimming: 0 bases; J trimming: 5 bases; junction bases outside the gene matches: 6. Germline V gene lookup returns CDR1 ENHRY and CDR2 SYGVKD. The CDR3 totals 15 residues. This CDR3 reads CAISESSGMNDEQYF. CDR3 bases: TGTGCCATCAGTGAGTCTAGCGGGATGAACGACGAGCAGTACTTC.

CDR3 bases: TGTGCCAGCCTTGCTAGCGGGGGGATGGGGTCCTACAATGAGCAGTTCTTC. The encoded protein is CASLASGGMGSYNEQFF. The chain has TRBV28 and TRBJ2-1; 11 bases align to TRBD2. This CDR3 contains 17 residues. CDR1 and CDR2 (germline): MDHEN, SYDVKM. V lost 8 bases, J lost 1 base, and 10 bases stayed unmatched.

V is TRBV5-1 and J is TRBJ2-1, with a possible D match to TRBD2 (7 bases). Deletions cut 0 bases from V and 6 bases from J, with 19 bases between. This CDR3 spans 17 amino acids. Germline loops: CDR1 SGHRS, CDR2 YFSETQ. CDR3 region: CASSLVLRGRAFNEQFF. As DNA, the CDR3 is TGCGCCAGCAGCTTGGTTCTGAGGGGGAGGGCCTTCAATGAGCAGTTCTTC.

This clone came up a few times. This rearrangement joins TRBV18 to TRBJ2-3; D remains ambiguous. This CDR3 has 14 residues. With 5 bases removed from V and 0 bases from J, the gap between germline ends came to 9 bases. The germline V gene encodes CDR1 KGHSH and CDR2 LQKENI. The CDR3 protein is CASSIDSSTDTQYF. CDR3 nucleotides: TGTGCCAGCTCAATAGACTCGAGCACAGATACGCAGTATTTT.

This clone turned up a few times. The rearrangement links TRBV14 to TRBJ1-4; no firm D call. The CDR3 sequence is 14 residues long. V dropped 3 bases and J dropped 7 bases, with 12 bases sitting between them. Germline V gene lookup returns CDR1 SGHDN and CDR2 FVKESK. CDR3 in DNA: TGTGCCAGCAGCCATACAGTCCGTGGTGAAAAACTGTTTTTT. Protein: CASSHTVRGEKLFF.

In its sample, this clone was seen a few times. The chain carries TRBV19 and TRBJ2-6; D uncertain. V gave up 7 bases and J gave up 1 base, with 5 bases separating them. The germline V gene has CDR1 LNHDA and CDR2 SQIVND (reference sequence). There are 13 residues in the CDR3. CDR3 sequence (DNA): TGTGCCAGTACAGTATCTGGGGCCAACGTCCTGACTTTC. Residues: CASTVSGANVLTF.

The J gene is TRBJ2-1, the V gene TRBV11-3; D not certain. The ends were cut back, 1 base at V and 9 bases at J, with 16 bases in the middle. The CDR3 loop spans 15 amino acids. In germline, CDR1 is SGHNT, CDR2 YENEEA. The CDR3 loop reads CASSLGGVPRSEQFF. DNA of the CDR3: TGTGCCAGCAGCTTAGGAGGCGTCCCAAGGAGTGAGCAGTTCTTC. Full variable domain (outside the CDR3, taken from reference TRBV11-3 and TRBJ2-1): EAGVVQSPRYKIIEKKQPVAFWCNPISGHNTLYWYLQNLGQGPELLIRYENEEAVDDSQLPKDRFSAERLKGVDSTLKIQPAELGDSAVYLCASSLGGVPRSEQFFGPGTRLTVL.

The CDR3, as DNA: TGTGCCAGCAGCGTAGTCCCAGCTAGTCTGAACACTGAAGCTTTCTTT. Translating gives CASSVVPASLNTEAFF. The V gene is TRBV9, the J gene TRBJ1-1; D remains unclear. This CDR3 region has 16 residues. Germline CDR1 and CDR2: SGDLS and YYNGEE. Trimming stripped 0 bases from V and 0 bases from J, with 12 bases between.

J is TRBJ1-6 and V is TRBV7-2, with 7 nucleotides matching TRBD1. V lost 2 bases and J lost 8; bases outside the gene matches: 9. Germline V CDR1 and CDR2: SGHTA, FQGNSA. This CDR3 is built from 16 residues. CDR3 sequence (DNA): TGTGCCAGCAGCTTATCATCAGGACAGGTCCATTCACCCCTCCACTTT. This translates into CASSLSSGQVHSPLHF.

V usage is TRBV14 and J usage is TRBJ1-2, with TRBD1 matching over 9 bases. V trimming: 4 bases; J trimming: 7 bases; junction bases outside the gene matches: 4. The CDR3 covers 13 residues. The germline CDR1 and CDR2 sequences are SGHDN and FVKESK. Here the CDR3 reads CASSPGTGFGYTF. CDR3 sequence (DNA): TGTGCCAGCAGCCCCGGGACAGGGTTTGGCTACACCTTC.